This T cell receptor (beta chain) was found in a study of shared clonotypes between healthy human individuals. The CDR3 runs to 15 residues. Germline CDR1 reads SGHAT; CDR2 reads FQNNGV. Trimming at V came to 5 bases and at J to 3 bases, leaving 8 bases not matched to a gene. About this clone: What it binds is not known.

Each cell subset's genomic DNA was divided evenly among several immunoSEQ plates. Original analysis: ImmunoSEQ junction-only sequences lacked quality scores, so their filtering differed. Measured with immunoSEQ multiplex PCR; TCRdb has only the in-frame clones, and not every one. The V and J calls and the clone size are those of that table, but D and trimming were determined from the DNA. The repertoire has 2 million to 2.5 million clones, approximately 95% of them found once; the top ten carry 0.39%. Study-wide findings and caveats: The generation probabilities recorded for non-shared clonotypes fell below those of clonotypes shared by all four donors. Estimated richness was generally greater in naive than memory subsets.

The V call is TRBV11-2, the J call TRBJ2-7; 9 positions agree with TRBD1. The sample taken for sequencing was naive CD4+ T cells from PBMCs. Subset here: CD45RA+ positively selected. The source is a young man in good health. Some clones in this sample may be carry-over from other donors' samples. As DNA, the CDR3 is TGTGCCAGCAGCCCTGGGACAGGGAGGGACTACGAGCAGTACTTC. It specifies CASSPGTGRDYEQYF.